This T cell receptor (beta chain) was profiled in a study of control samples from healthy donors and cancer patients. Profiling relied on immunoSEQ multiplex PCR, and the TCRdb table lists in-frame clones only, not all of them. Counted here are more than 65,000 clones, 75% to 85% occurring once; the ten biggest clones make up 15% to 19%. The ends lost 3 bases at V and 2 bases at J; junction bases unmatched: 6. The CDR3 runs 14 residues. The V gene's germline CDR1 is DFQATT and CDR2 SNEGSKA (reference sequence). Specimen: blood. The genes are TRBV20-1 and TRBJ1-1; 7 bases map to TRBD1. The sequence derives from a man aged 55-75 years in good health. This chain's CDR3 is CSASGDRRNTEAFF. The CDR3 nucleotides read TGCAGTGCTAGTGGGGACAGAAGAAACACTGAAGCTTTCTTT.